This entry describes one T cell receptor beta chain. Method: immunoSEQ multiplex PCR; TCRdb's copy keeps in-frame clones and lacks some. The repertoire holds 470,000 or so clones, approximately 85% seen once, with more than 3% in the top ten. This sample is drawn from a study of blood T cell repertoires in COVID-19. There are 15 residues in the CDR3. The ends were cut back, 2 bases at V and 0 bases at J, with 8 bases in the middle. CDR1 and CDR2 (germline): MNHEY, SVGAGI. The sequenced sample was peripheral blood. The rearrangement joins TRBV6-5 to TRBJ1-3, with D possibly TRBD1 on 6 matching bases. The TCR comes from a human donor in a cohort sampled during active COVID-19. CDR3 sequence: CASSYKGVSGNTIYF. In DNA form, the CDR3 reads TGTGCCAGCAGTTACAAGGGGGTCTCTGGAAACACCATATATTTT.